This T cell receptor beta chain is drawn from a study of metastatic and nonmetastatic thyroid tumors (dated by TCRdb to the early 2020s). Background for the entire study: The researchers compared repertoires between peripheral blood samples and tumor or nodule tissue samples from patients with malignant or benign thyroid disease. Broad study findings and their caveats: In both blood and tumor samples, malignant tumors were reported to have significantly higher TCR beta diversity than benign nodules.

Before undergoing thyroid surgery, none of the patients had been given any kind of treatment. Using T-cell receptor beta sequencing, the study looked back at clinical samples from patients collected from about 2011 to 2019. Library method: PCR. Sequencing relied on an Illumina HiSeq 4000. The TCR beta-chain CDR3 region of each patient was profiled by high-throughput sequencing. The original pipeline was this. Drawing on CDR3 differences between clinicopathological groups, the researchers built a classifier meant to tell apart patients with distant-metastatic papillary thyroid cancer. Repertoire diversity was assessed with the Shannon index, and tumor-blood repertoire similarity with the Morisita-Horn index. In-frame beta chains were kept once TCRdb had trimmed the public reads at Q25 with fastp and called clones with MiXCR. The V and J calls were determined by TCRdb, not by the authors. The sample table lists some 31,000 clones, about 3.9% of them with a count of one. Under 25% of the sample rests with the top ten.

Comments on this clone: The antigen it recognizes is unknown. The sample holds no much larger clone one base away, and base qualities are not on file.

Sequences were obtained from blood. This sequence originates from a female donor with papillary thyroid cancer or a benign thyroid nodule (not recorded which). Some clones in this sample may be carry-over from other donors' samples.

The CDR3 in this case is CASMGAVSYEQYF. The DNA is as follows: TGTGCCAGCATGGGAGCGGTCTCCTACGAGCAGTACTTC. Recombination connected TRBV6-2 or TRBV6-3 to TRBJ2-7, and TRBD2 may be the D gene, going by 5 matching bases. There are 13 amino acids in the CDR3, from cysteine to phenylalanine inclusive. Just CDR3 DNA is preserved here, 39 bases in frame from base 1. CDR1 MNHEY and CDR2 SVGEGT are derived from the germline V gene. The trim is 7 bases for V and 0 bases for J, with a gap of 10 bases between the germline ends.